This TCR beta chain was found in a study of T cells in Graves' hyperthyroidism and ophthalmopathy. Authors of the study amplified TCR beta CDR3 regions from RNA transcripts. The HTBI primer set was used in a first-round RT-PCR of the TCR CDR3. One entry per CDR3 protein results from TCRdb running MiXCR on the multiplex PCR reads. The sample contains roughly 380,000 distinct CDR3 sequences, approximately 13% of which appear only once. Sequencing used blood. This clonotype originated in an older woman with Graves' hyperthyroidism.

CDR3 in amino acids: CASSRGQDFTANVLTF. CDR3 coding DNA: TGCGCCAGCAGCCGGGGACAGGACTTTACGGCCAACGTCCTGACTTTC. This chain joins TRBV5-1 and TRBJ2-6, with 8 bases identical to TRBD1. The CDR3 is 16 residues long. With V trimmed by 4 bases and J by 6 bases, 9 bases remained unmatched. From germline, CDR1 is SGHRS and CDR2 YFSETQ.